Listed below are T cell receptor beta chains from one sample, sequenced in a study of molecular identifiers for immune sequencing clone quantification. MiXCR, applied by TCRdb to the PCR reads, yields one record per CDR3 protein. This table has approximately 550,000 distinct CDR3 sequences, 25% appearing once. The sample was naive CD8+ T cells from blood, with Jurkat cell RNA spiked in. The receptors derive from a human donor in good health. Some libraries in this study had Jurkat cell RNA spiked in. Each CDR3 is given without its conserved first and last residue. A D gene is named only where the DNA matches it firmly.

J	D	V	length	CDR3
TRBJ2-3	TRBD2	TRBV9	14	ASSTERGVSTDTQY
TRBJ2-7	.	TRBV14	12	ASSQQGGSYEQY
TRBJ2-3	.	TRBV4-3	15	ASSQDRRGYNTDTQY
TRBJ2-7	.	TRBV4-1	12	ASSQGQGYYEQY
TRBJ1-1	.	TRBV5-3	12	ASSPRQINTEAF
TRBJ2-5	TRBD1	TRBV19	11	ASSNRGSETQY
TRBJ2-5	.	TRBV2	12	ASSDQGMHETQY
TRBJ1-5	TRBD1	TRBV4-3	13	ASSLSWTGSQPQH
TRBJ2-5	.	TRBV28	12	ASSPYRERETQY
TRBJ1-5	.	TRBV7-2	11	ASSSDLDQPQH
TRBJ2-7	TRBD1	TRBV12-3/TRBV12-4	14	ASSLERGQGTYEQC
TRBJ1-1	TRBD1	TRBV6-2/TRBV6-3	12	ASSPPDRVTEAF
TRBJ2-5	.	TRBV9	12	ASSPPDGQETQY
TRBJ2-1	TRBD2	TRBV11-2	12	ASSLATSGNEQF
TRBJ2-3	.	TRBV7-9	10	ASSSIIDTQY
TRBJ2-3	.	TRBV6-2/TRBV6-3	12	APKGGGVTDTRY
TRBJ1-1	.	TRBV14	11	ASSHFRNTEAF
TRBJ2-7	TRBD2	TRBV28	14	ASSSRAGTSGMEQY
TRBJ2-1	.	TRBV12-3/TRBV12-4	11	ASSQTRNNEQF
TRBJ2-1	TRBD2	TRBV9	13	ASSVATAGAWEQF
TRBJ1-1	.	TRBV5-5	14	ASSLTGPGMNTEAF
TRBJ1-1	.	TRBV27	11	ASSLVGNTGAF
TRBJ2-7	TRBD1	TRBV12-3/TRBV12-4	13	ASSLGGTGAYEQY
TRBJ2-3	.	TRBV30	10	AWSSSTDTQY
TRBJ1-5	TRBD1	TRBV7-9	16	ASSLGTTGVFSNQPQH
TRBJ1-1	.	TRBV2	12	ASRLETENTEAF
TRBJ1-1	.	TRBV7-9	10	ATSLSSLEAF
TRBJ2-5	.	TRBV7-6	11	ASRTGLTETQY
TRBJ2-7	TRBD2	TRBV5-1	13	ASSLGGGASYEQY
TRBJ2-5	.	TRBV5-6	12	ASSFWQDEETQY
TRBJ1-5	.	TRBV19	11	ASSIGGNQLQH
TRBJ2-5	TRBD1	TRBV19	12	ASKSQGAVETQY
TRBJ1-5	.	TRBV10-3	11	AISEVENQPQH
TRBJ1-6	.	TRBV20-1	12	SAGGDANNSPLH
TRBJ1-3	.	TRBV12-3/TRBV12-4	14	ASTNFGAGKGNTIY
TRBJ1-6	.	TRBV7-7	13	ASSSPMKATAPLH
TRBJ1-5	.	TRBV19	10	ASRTADQPQH
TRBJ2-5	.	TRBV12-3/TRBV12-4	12	ASSSRTGEETQY
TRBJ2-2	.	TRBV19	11	AVGRRNTGELF
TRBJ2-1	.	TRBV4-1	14	ASSQAVYGAYNEQF
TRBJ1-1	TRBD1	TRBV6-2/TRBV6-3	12	ASSRTGSDTEAF
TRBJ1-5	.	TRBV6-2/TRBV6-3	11	ASSCVGNQPQH
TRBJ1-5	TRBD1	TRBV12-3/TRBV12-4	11	ASSRTGGQPQH
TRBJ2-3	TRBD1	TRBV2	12	ASSPRDRPDTQY
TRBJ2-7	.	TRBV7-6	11	ASSLGGYYEQC